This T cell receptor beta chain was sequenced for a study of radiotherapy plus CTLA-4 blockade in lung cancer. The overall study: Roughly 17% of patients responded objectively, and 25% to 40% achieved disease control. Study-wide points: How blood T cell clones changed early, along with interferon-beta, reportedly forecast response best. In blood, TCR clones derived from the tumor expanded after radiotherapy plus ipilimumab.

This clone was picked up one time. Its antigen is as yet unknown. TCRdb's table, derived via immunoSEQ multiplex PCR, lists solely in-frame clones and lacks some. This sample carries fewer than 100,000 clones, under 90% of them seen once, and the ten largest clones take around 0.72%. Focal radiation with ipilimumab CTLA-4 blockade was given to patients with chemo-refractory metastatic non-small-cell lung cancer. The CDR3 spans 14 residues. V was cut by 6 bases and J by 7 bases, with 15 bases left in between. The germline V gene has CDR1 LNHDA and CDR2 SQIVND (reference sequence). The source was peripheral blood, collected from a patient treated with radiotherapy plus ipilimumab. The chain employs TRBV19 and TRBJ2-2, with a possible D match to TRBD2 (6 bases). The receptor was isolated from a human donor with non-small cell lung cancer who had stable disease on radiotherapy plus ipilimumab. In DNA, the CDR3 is TGTGCCAGTAGCGGGACTTCACAGGTCGGGGAGCTGTTTTTT. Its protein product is CASSGTSQVGELFF.